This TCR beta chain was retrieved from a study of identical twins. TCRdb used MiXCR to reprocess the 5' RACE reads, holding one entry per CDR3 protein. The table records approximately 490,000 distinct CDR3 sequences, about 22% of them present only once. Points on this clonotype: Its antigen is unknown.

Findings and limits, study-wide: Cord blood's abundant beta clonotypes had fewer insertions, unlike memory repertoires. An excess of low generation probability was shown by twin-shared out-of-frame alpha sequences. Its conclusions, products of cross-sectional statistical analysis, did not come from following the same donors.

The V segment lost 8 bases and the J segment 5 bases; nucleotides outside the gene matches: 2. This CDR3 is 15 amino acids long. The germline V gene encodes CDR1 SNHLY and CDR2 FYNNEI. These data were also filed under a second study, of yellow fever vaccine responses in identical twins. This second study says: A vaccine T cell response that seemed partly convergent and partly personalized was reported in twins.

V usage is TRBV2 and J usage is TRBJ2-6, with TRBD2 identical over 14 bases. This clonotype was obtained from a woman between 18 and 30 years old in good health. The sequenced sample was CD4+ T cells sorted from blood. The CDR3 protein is CASGTSGRRANVLTF. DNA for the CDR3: TGTGCCAGCGGGACTAGCGGGAGAAGGGCCAACGTCCTGACTTTC.